This entry features one T cell receptor beta chain sequence. This specimen belongs to a study of blood T cell repertoires in COVID-19. Background on the study: COVID-19 samples collected from the United States, Italy and Spain covered acute and convalescent phases.

In the original analysis: The authors estimated nucleated cell counts from reference gene primer amplification. The method was immunoSEQ multiplex PCR; TCRdb's version includes in-frame clones alone and lacks a portion of them. The V and J calls and the clone size are those of that table, but D and trimming were determined from the DNA. There are approximately 250,000 clones in the sample; around nine tenths occur only once, and approximately 10% lies in the top ten. The sample was peripheral blood. The receptor comes from a middle-aged man with active or convalescent COVID-19.

CDR3 nucleotide sequence: TGTGCCAGCAGCGGATCACAGGGGGCCGTATCTGAAGCTTTCTTT. Translation gives CASSGSQGAVSEAFF. The chain uses TRBV9 and TRBJ1-1, with 9 nucleotides matching TRBD1. V lost 3 bases and J lost 6; bases outside the gene matches: 9. The CDR3 loop spans 15 amino acids. CDR1 and CDR2 (germline): SGDLS, YYNGEE.